This TCR beta chain was identified in a study of tumor and adjacent non-tumor tissue in lung cancer. Study conclusions and caveats: Normal lung showed higher cumulative top 100 clone frequency than tumor. TCR diversity was significantly greater in tumor than normal lung tissue.

Trimming shortened V by 1 base and J by 3 bases, and 7 bases separated the two germline ends. The V gene's germline CDR1 is MNHNS and CDR2 SASEGT. The CDR3 is 13 amino acids. This clonotype has at least ten counts. The antigen remains unidentified. Three rounds of nested PCR, following a modified ARM-PCR protocol, produced the TCRbeta library. TCRdb reanalysed the multiplex PCR reads using MiXCR and keeps one entry per CDR3 protein. The sample comprises 90,000 to 110,000 distinct CDR3 sequences, about 64% of which are singletons, and 19% rests with the top ten. This sample's RNA came from whole unsorted tissue. More than 3 cm separated this lung sample from the edge of the tumor.

The rearrangement joins TRBV6-1 to TRBJ2-7, with D uncertain. This receptor was identified in a man aged 60 to 69 with non-small cell lung cancer. Input material: distant non-tumor lung tissue. The CDR3 is CASSEGQLYEQYF. Written as DNA, the CDR3 is TGTGCCAGCAGTGAAGGGCAGCTCTACGAGCAGTACTTC.